The rows below give T cell receptor beta chains drawn from one sample of a study of blood T cell repertoires in COVID-19. Libraries were prepared by immunoSEQ multiplex PCR; TCRdb keeps only in-frame clonotypes and omits some of them. This sample yields about half a million clones, of which approximately 85% are seen a single time; roughly 3.1% belongs to the top ten. Specimen: peripheral blood. These receptors came from a human donor in a cohort sampled during active COVID-19. Each CDR3 is given with its conserved first and last residue. A D gene is named only where the DNA matches it firmly. The size field is filled for only some rows; it gives once, few, many or a size class.

clone_size	v_call	d_call	j_call	cdr3_aa	cdr3_nt
once	TRBV5-6	TRBD1	TRBJ1-2	CASSPTGTGGHGYTF	TGTGCCAGCAGCCCCACAGGGACAGGGGGCCATGGCTACACCTTC
once	TRBV15	TRBD1	TRBJ2-1	CATSRDQTGGEQFF	TGTGCCACCAGCAGAGATCAGACAGGGGGTGAGCAGTTCTTC
.	TRBV5-1	.	TRBJ2-5	CASSLGGNQETQYF	TGCGCCAGCAGCTTGGGAGGTAACCAAGAGACCCAGTACTTC
.	TRBV19	.	TRBJ1-1	CASSLFPRLNTEAFF	TGTGCCAGTAGTCTGTTTCCACGGTTGAACACTGAAGCTTTCTTT
.	TRBV29-1	TRBD1	TRBJ2-7	CSVEGLGTDPYEQYF	TGCAGCGTTGAAGGCCTGGGGACAGATCCCTACGAGCAGTACTTC
.	TRBV14	TRBD2	TRBJ2-7	CASSQRLAGANEQYF	TGTGCCAGCAGCCAGCGACTAGCGGGAGCGAACGAGCAGTACTTC
.	TRBV21-1	.	TRBJ2-5	CASSEPYGPQGETQYF	TGTGCCAGCAGCGAACCCTACGGGCCCCAGGGGGAGACCCAGTACTTC
.	TRBV6-5	.	TRBJ2-1	CASRQYNEQFF	TGTGCCAGCCGCCAGTACAATGAGCAGTTCTTC
.	TRBV3-1/TRBV3-2	TRBD1	TRBJ2-1	CASSPGTGLWNEQFF	TGTGCCAGCAGCCCCGGGACAGGGCTTTGGAATGAGCAGTTCTTC
.	TRBV29-1	.	TRBJ1-1	CSARDTEAFF	TGCAGCGCCCGGGACACTGAAGCTTTCTTT
once	TRBV28	.	TRBJ2-7	CASTFSSYEQYF	TGTGCCAGCACCTTTTCTTCCTACGAGCAGTACTTC
.	TRBV5-4	TRBD2	TRBJ2-7	CASSLEAGGPGYEQYF	TGTGCCAGCAGCTTGGAAGCGGGAGGGCCTGGCTACGAGCAGTACTTC
.	TRBV11-2	TRBD2	TRBJ2-7	CASSQVGLAGEQYF	TGTGCCAGCAGCCAGGTGGGACTAGCGGGCGAGCAGTACTTC
.	TRBV7-2	.	TRBJ1-1	CASSQTVNTEAFF	TGTGCCAGCAGCCAGACAGTGAACACTGAAGCTTTCTTT
.	TRBV5-6	.	TRBJ1-2	CASSFPGVNYGYTF	TGTGCCAGCAGCTTTCCAGGCGTCAACTATGGCTACACCTTC
.	TRBV5-1	.	TRBJ2-1	CASSGVVGNEQFF	TGCGCCAGCAGCGGAGTAGTGGGCAATGAGCAGTTCTTC
.	TRBV10-3	.	TRBJ2-7	CAISKEDRYYEQYF	TGTGCCATCAGTAAGGAGGACAGATACTACGAGCAGTACTTC
.	TRBV25-1	.	TRBJ1-4	CASSNGGGEKLFF	TGTGCCAGCTCGAACGGGGGGGGCGAAAAACTGTTTTTT
few	TRBV7-2	.	TRBJ2-3	CAIREMGTDTQYF	TGTGCCATCCGGGAAATGGGCACAGATACGCAGTATTTT
.	TRBV5-1	TRBD1	TRBJ2-3	CASSPGTDEGTDTQYF	TGCGCCAGCAGCCCCGGGACAGATGAAGGCACAGATACGCAGTATTTT
.	TRBV6-1	.	TRBJ2-7	CASSKFGSSYEQYF	TGTGCCAGCAGCAAATTTGGGAGCTCCTACGAGCAGTACTTC
.	TRBV28	.	TRBJ1-5	CASSLLFIPGDNQPQHF	TGTGCCAGCAGTTTATTGTTCATCCCAGGGGACAATCAGCCCCAGCATTTT
.	TRBV2	.	TRBJ2-2	CASRSANTGELFF	TGTGCCAGCAGGAGCGCGAACACCGGGGAGCTGTTTTTT
.	TRBV30	.	TRBJ2-7	CAWSEDTYYEQYF	TGTGCCTGGAGTGAAGACACCTACTACGAGCAGTACTTC
.	TRBV6-2/TRBV6-3	TRBD2	TRBJ2-7	CASSYPRASGRSKEFYEQYF	TGTGCCAGCAGTTACCCCCGTGCTAGCGGGAGAAGTAAGGAATTCTACGAGCAGTACTTC
.	TRBV9	.	TRBJ1-3	CATWASSSGNTIYF	TGTGCCACCTGGGCCTCAAGCTCTGGAAACACCATATATTTT
.	TRBV2	TRBD1	TRBJ1-2	CASSPGQDRGYTF	TGTGCCAGCAGTCCGGGACAGGATCGCGGCTACACCTTC
.	TRBV9	TRBD2	TRBJ2-1	CASSAGRGVFNEQFF	TGTGCCAGCAGCGCCGGGAGGGGGGTTTTTAATGAGCAGTTCTTC
.	TRBV2	.	TRBJ2-1	CASGGLGTYNEQFF	TGTGCCAGCGGGGGACTGGGAACCTACAATGAGCAGTTCTTC
.	TRBV6-1	.	TRBJ2-7	CASSERSTADYEQYF	TGTGCCAGCAGTGAACGAAGCACAGCTGACTACGAGCAGTACTTC
.	TRBV18	TRBD1	TRBJ1-1	CASSPSTGGNTEAFF	TGTGCCAGCTCACCCTCGACAGGGGGGAACACTGAAGCTTTCTTT
.	TRBV7-9	.	TRBJ1-4	CAGTTAGGTEKLFF	TGTGCCGGCACTACGGCGGGGGGTACTGAAAAACTGTTTTTT
few	TRBV7-8	.	TRBJ2-7	CASSLTGPAYEQYF	TGTGCCAGCAGCTTAACAGGGCCAGCCTACGAGCAGTACTTC
.	TRBV3-1/TRBV3-2	TRBD2	TRBJ2-1	CASGSGRGEQFF	TGTGCCAGCGGGAGCGGGAGGGGCGAGCAGTTCTTC
.	TRBV6-5	TRBD2	TRBJ2-3	CASSPARGGDTQYF	TGTGCCAGCAGTCCGGCGCGGGGGGGCGATACGCAGTATTTT
.	TRBV28	.	TRBJ2-1	CASSLWLAGGVLDEQFF	TGTGCCAGCAGTTTATGGCTCGCCGGGGGTGTGTTGGATGAGCAGTTCTTC
.	TRBV25-1	TRBD1	TRBJ2-5	CASSEFYGQGHQETQYF	TGTGCCAGCAGTGAATTCTACGGACAGGGACACCAAGAGACCCAGTACTTC
.	TRBV4-1	TRBD1	TRBJ1-5	CASSHRTGGDQPQHF	TGCGCCAGCAGCCACCGAACAGGGGGCGATCAGCCCCAGCATTTT
.	TRBV6-2/TRBV6-3	.	TRBJ2-7	CASSYMGQGPYEQYF	TGTGCCAGCAGTTACATGGGTCAGGGGCCCTACGAGCAGTACTTC
.	TRBV7-3	TRBD2	TRBJ2-1	CASSFSGRVSYNEQFF	TGTGCCAGCAGCTTTAGCGGGAGGGTTTCCTACAATGAGCAGTTCTTC
.	TRBV27	TRBD1	TRBJ1-2	CASSRRDRVGGYTF	TGTGCCAGCAGTCGTAGGGACAGGGTGGGAGGCTACACCTTC
once	TRBV27	.	TRBJ2-3	CASSVGWSTDTQYF	TGTGCCAGCAGTGTCGGGTGGTCCACAGATACGCAGTATTTT
.	TRBV4-3	.	TRBJ1-6	CASSQVIVRGAEGNSPLHF	TGCGCCAGCAGCCAAGTAATAGTACGTGGGGCGGAAGGGAATTCACCCCTCCACTTT
.	TRBV3-1/TRBV3-2	TRBD2	TRBJ2-7	CASSPELADSYEQYF	TGTGCCAGCAGCCCTGAACTAGCGGACTCCTACGAGCAGTACTTC
.	TRBV9	.	TRBJ2-1	CASSSNSLSPYNEQFF	TGTGCCAGCAGCTCTAATAGTCTCTCCCCCTACAATGAGCAGTTCTTC
once	TRBV10-3	.	TRBJ1-3	CTRLNSGNTIYF	TGTACACGACTTAACTCTGGAAACACCATATATTTT
once	TRBV7-8	TRBD1	TRBJ2-2	CASWTGVNTGELFF	TGTGCCAGCTGGACAGGGGTGAACACCGGGGAGCTGTTTTTT
.	TRBV6-4	.	TRBJ2-5	CASSDSIISRTTQETQYF	TGTGCCAGCAGTGACTCGATCATTTCCAGGACTACCCAAGAGACCCAGTACTTC
.	TRBV27	TRBD1	TRBJ1-1	CASTSFTGEAAFF	TGTGCCAGCACGTCTTTCACAGGGGAGGCAGCTTTCTTT
.	TRBV19	.	TRBJ1-4	CASAGPNNEKLFF	TGTGCCAGTGCTGGGCCCAATAATGAAAAACTGTTTTTT
.	TRBV7-9	.	TRBJ2-2	CASSLSSGVSGELFF	TGTGCCAGCAGCTTATCATCAGGGGTGAGCGGGGAGCTGTTTTTT
once	TRBV7-2	.	TRBJ1-4	CASSVDKSNEKLFF	TGTGCCAGCAGCGTCGACAAGTCTAATGAAAAACTGTTTTTT
.	TRBV5-6	.	TRBJ2-5	CASSLTVQETQYF	TGTGCCAGCAGCTTGACAGTTCAAGAGACCCAGTACTTC
once	TRBV2	.	TRBJ2-2	CASIYADTGELFF	TGTGCCAGCATCTACGCTGATACCGGGGAGCTGTTTTTT
.	TRBV5-1	.	TRBJ1-4	CASSPDSAREKLFF	TGCGCCAGCAGCCCAGACAGCGCGCGTGAAAAACTGTTTTTT
once	TRBV11-3	.	TRBJ1-1	CASSPNGQSLKAFF	TGTGCCAGCAGCCCCAATGGACAGAGTCTGAAAGCTTTCTTT
.	TRBV27	TRBD2	TRBJ2-5	CASRRVSGSGETQYF	TGTGCCAGCAGGCGTGTTAGCGGGAGCGGAGAGACCCAGTACTTC